The subject of this entry is one T cell receptor (beta chain). No antigen is known for it. No clone much larger than this one lies a single base away; base qualities are absent. The CDR3 runs 12 amino acids, cysteine and phenylalanine included. Only the CDR3 DNA is retained, 36 bases long and in frame from the first base. Reading the germline V gene (reference sequence) gives CDR1 SGHNT and CDR2 YYREEE. V is cut by 3 bases and J by 4 bases, and the space between the germline ends is 8 bases. These data come from a study of T cell repertoires in aging, cancer and after chemotherapy (dated by TCRdb to between 2018 and 2021). In terms of the full investigation: Donors spanned six age groups from 30 or younger to 70 or older, with at least three individuals per group. In the solid tumor group, the paired samples taken before and after chemotherapy came from brain tumor (glioblastoma) patients given temozolomide-based therapy. The complete dataset included 8 million to 9.5 million TCR reads. Peripheral blood TCR beta repertoires from healthy donors and cancer patients were profiled to examine immunoaging and T cell reconstitution after chemotherapy. A cohort of under 250 cancer patients (approximately 90 with hematological and around 130 with solid cancers) was assembled, and under 100 healthy donors were included as a reference group. Overall results and qualifications from the work: In healthy donors, the drop in TCR diversity with age came mainly from a loss of richness, whereas in cancer patients a loss of evenness also played a part. Compared with age-matched healthy donors, untreated patients with either hematological or solid cancers had significantly lower TCR diversity in the blood along with higher clonality. According to the authors, the repertoire data do not allow conclusions to be drawn about immunological memory after chemotherapy. In both cancer cohorts, the median generation probability rose over the chemotherapy interval, which suggests that the repertoire was reconstituted through rebound thymic output.

Instead of sorted cells or RNA, genomic DNA extracted from peripheral blood served as the source for amplifying TCR beta rearrangements. Using a mixed TRB-A/B primer pool, multiplex touch-down PCR amplified rearranged TRB sequences covering the V, D and J segments. Illumina adapters and sample indices were attached to the amplicons through two consecutive PCR reactions run with Phusion HS II polymerase. Amplicons were gel-purified using the NucleoSpin Gel and PCR Clean-up kit and were subsequently checked with Qubit and an Agilent 2100 Bioanalyzer. Libraries were sequenced on an Illumina MiSeq using 600-cycle, single-indexed, paired-end runs. In the paper's pipeline: Processing of the TRB sequences was carried out with MiXCR versions 2.12 and 3.0.5. Each unique CDR3 nucleotide sequence was treated as one clone, and only productive sequences with two or more reads were kept. Repertoire metrics included Shannon diversity, evenness, clonality (one minus evenness), and alpha-parameterized diversity profiles from alpha 0 to 5. The IGoR algorithm was used to calculate generation probabilities of clones in the paired pre- and post-chemotherapy samples. Clones were called with MiXCR by TCRdb after fastp trimmed the public reads at Q25, and only in-frame beta chains were retained. Under each unique CDR3 protein, matching rows form one entry showing the most common genes and DNA. The V and J calls here are based on TCRdb, not the publication. Across this sample there are about 4,100 distinct CDR3 sequences, with over 20% seen only once. The ten largest clones capture just over 14% of the sample.

The chain is encoded by TRBV5-4 joined to TRBJ2-7; TRBD2 could be the D gene, as 5 bases match. The sequencing input was blood. The sequence derives from a human donor with a solid tumor. The CDR3: CASSSSGYEQYF. The sequence in DNA is TGTGCCAGCAGCTCGAGCGGATACGAGCAGTACTTC.